This T cell receptor beta chain is drawn from a study of beta chain features in type 1 diabetes. Study context: Regarding age, gender and cell yields, patients proved similar to healthy donors.

Study-wide points: The naive, central memory and Treg TCRB repertoires of patients appeared to be more similar to one another than those of healthy donors.

The germline V gene has CDR1 SQVTM and CDR2 ANQGSEA. The CDR3 sequence is 13 residues long. The germline V and J ends were trimmed by 5 bases and 4 bases, with 14 bases remaining between them. Worth noting for this clone: Antigen: not known.

What was sequenced were expressed TCRB transcripts, since all of the isolated RNA had been reverse transcribed. The average read count of naive, central memory and regulatory T cell samples was 3 million to 4 million. Generated by immunoSEQ multiplex PCR, the TCRdb table keeps only in-frame clones and is missing some. Here the sample spans about half a million clones, approximately 31% being singletons. Cells sorted by CD45RO/CCR7/CD25/CD127/CD95/CD27 comprised CD4+ naive, central memory, regulatory and stem cell-like memory cells. Source material: naive CD4+ T cells from blood. This TCR derives from a man between 18 and 29 years old in good health. The chain links TRBV29-1 to TRBJ1-1; D is ambiguous. The CDR3 nucleotides read TGCAGCGTTCACCGGTCCGCCGGCACTGAAGCTTTCTTT. Translation gives CSVHRSAGTEAFF.